This TCR beta chain was observed in a study of blood T cell repertoires in COVID-19. On the study more broadly: The origin of the acute and convalescent COVID-19 samples was the United States, Italy and Spain. Sample material is recorded as cDNA or gDNA derived from T cells, B-cell-depleted T cells, or PBMCs.

As handled by the study authors: Researchers report that nucleated cell counts were estimated from reference gene primer amplification. Clones were sequenced by immunoSEQ multiplex PCR, and TCRdb holds only the in-frame ones, with some missing. V and J calls and clone size are copied from that table; D and trimming were computed from the DNA. The table includes about 170,000 clones, around nine tenths detected once. CDR3 size: 14 residues. The germline V gene has CDR1 MNHEY and CDR2 SVGAGI. V was clipped by 8 bases and J by 0 bases; unmatched bases: 3. V usage is TRBV6-5 and J usage is TRBJ2-1, with 8 positions matching TRBD1. This receptor was identified in an older man with acute or convalescent COVID-19. Material for sequencing was peripheral blood. The CDR3 protein is CASLDRGSYNEQFF. For the CDR3, the DNA is TGTGCCAGCCTTGACAGGGGCTCCTACAATGAGCAGTTCTTC.